One and the same sample provided the 32 T cell receptor beta chains below, sequenced in a study of cytomegalovirus exposure and HLA in healthy donors. It was with 60 Vbeta and 13 Jbeta primers that the PCR ran. Profiled with immunoSEQ multiplex PCR; TCRdb holds only in-frame clones, not every one. The data contain about 60,000 clones, 77% of them singletons. The sequenced sample was PBMCs. All receptors derive from a female donor in good health and CMV-seronegative.

The chain joins TRBV7-2 to TRBJ1-1, with 8 bases matching TRBD1. Germline-derived CDR1 and CDR2 are SGHTA and FQGNSA. Trimming at V came to 5 bases and at J to 7 bases, leaving 9 bases not matched to a gene. The CDR3 contains 14 residues. CDR3 bases: TGTGCCAGCAGCGGACTCCAGGGGGCCGGTGAAGCTTTCTTT. Its protein product is CASSGLQGAGEAFF.

This chain links TRBV15 with TRBJ2-1; D is possibly TRBD2 (5 bases). Germline CDR1 and CDR2: LNHNV and YYDKDF (reference sequence). V was cut by 1 base and J by 3 bases, with 10 bases left in between. The CDR3 extends over 15 amino acids. The CDR3 nucleotides are TGTGCCACCAGCAGAGGAACGGGAAACTACAATGAGCAGTTCTTC. It codes for CATSRGTGNYNEQFF. Complete variable domain (other parts from reference TRBV15 and TRBJ2-1): DAMVIQNPRYQVTQFGKPVTLSCSQTLNHNVMYWYQQKSSQAPKLLFHYYDKDFNNEADTPDNFQSRRPNTSFCFLDIRSPGLGDTAMYLCATSRGTGNYNEQFFGPGTRLTVL.

V and J are TRBV30 and TRBJ2-3; tentatively, D is TRBD2 (5 bases). CDR3 size: 16 residues. Germline CDR1 is GTSNPN and CDR2 is SVGIG (reference sequence). Trimming shortened V by 3 bases and J by 1 base, and 17 bases separated the two germline ends. The chain's CDR3 is CAWRKGAEARTDTQYF. The CDR3 DNA reads as TGTGCCTGGAGAAAGGGAGCGGAGGCCCGCACAGATACGCAGTATTTT.

The chain employs TRBV4-2 and TRBJ2-7, with 10 bases matching TRBD2. V shed 0 bases, J shed 4 bases, and the junction held 12 bases outside the gene matches. The CDR3 is made up of 18 amino acids. The germline V gene has CDR1 LGHNA and CDR2 YNFKEQ. This CDR3 is CASSQDYSMSGGAYEQYF. The CDR3 DNA is TGTGCCAGCAGCCAAGACTACTCGATGAGCGGGGGGGCTTACGAGCAGTACTTC.

The CDR3 loop is CATQTGTGFLQPQHF. The CDR3 DNA sequence: TGTGCCACCCAAACCGGGACAGGATTCCTTCAGCCCCAGCATTTT. The chain employs TRBV19 and TRBJ1-5; 8 bases fit TRBD1. The CDR3 is 15 residues long. After removal of 10 bases from V and 6 bases from J, the junction contained 14 bases not matched to a gene. Germline assignment: CDR1 LNHDA and CDR2 SQIVND (reference sequence).

The chain recombines TRBV6-6 with TRBJ2-7; 11 bases align to TRBD2. V lost 3 bases to trimming and J lost 7 bases; unmatched junction nucleotides: 5. Germline lookup yields CDR1 MNHNY and CDR2 SVGAGI (reference sequence). This CDR3 has 14 amino acids. CDR3 amino acids: CASSYTSGGSEQYF. For the CDR3, the DNA is TGTGCCAGCAGTTATACTAGCGGGGGTTCGGAGCAGTACTTC.

Only a few counts were recorded for this clone. The V and J genes are TRBV30 and TRBJ1-2; 8 nucleotides align to TRBD1. Germline CDR1 GTSNPN, CDR2 SVGIG (reference sequence). The CDR3 extends over 15 amino acids. The V gene end was trimmed by 7 bases and the J gene end by 4 bases; junction bases not matched to a gene: 14. For the CDR3, the DNA is TGTGCCTCCGCGAGTCGACAGGGGAATCCCTATGGCTACACCTTC. The encoded protein is CASASRQGNPYGYTF.

The genes are TRBV21-1 and TRBJ2-7; the DNA was not used to check the table's D call, TRBD2. TRBV21-1 is shown as a pseudogene. The CDR3 is 16 residues long. The CDR3 protein is CASTGLSGGRLYEQYF. The CDR3 DNA is TGTGCCAGCACTGGGTTATCGGGGGGGAGATTGTACGAGCAGTACTTC.

The chain joins TRBV13 to TRBJ2-7; the match to TRBD1 covers 7 bases. Trimming at V came to 3 bases and at J to 3 bases, leaving 14 bases not matched to a gene. This CDR3 spans 17 amino acids. Per the germline V gene, CDR1 is PRHDT and CDR2 is FYEKMQ (reference sequence). CDR3 nucleotides: TGTGCCAGCAGCTTGAGAGGGGGCGGTCCGAGGGACTACGAGCAGTACTTC. It yields the protein CASSLRGGGPRDYEQYF.

The chain joins TRBV5-6 to TRBJ2-3; D may be TRBD1 (6 bases). V gave up 1 base and J gave up 4 bases, with 13 bases separating them. The germline V gene encodes CDR1 SGHDT and CDR2 YYEEEE. The CDR3 is 15 amino acids. The CDR3 is CASSLTIQGSDTQYF. DNA for the CDR3: TGTGCCAGCAGCTTGACTATACAGGGATCAGATACGCAGTATTTT.

V is TRBV7-9 and J is TRBJ1-5; D is unclear. CDR3 length: 16 amino acids. The germline V and J ends were trimmed by 5 bases and 0 bases, with 14 bases remaining between them. The germline gives CDR1 SEHNR, CDR2 FQNEAQ (reference sequence). The CDR3 loop is CASSPPGSSSNQPQHF. Here the CDR3 DNA reads TGTGCCAGCAGCCCTCCGGGATCATCTAGCAATCAGCCCCAGCATTTT.

The CDR3 bases are TGTGCCAGCTCACCACCAGGACTAGCGGGATATGATACGCAGTATTTT. Translated: CASSPPGLAGYDTQYF. This chain links TRBV18 with TRBJ2-3, with TRBD2 matching 12 bases. The CDR3 is 16 amino acids. Trimming at V came to 0 bases and at J to 6 bases, leaving 4 bases not matched to a gene. The germline V gene has CDR1 KGHSH and CDR2 LQKENI.

The V call is TRBV5-1, the J call TRBJ2-2; 8 bases map to TRBD1. The CDR3 is 16 residues long. CDR1 is SGHRS, CDR2 YFSETQ, per germline. After removal of 0 bases from V and 3 bases from J, the junction contained 4 bases not matched to a gene. This CDR3 reads CASSLGAGGHTGELFF. CDR3 DNA sequence: TGCGCCAGCAGCTTGGGCGCAGGGGGCCACACCGGGGAGCTGTTTTTT. Together with reference TRBV5-1 and TRBJ2-2, the CDR3 gives the full variable domain: KAGVTQTPRYLIKTRGQQVTLSCSPISGHRSVSWYQQTPGQGLQFLFEYFSETQRNKGNFPGRFSGRQFSNSRSEMNVSTLELGDSALYLCASSLGAGGHTGELFFGEGSRLTVL.

The CDR3 sequence is CASSSRLAGGSGNYYEQYF. As DNA, the CDR3 is TGTGCCAGCAGTTCCCGACTAGCGGGAGGTAGTGGAAATTACTACGAGCAGTACTTC. The chain recombines TRBV13 with TRBJ2-7, with 13 bases aligning to TRBD2. The CDR3 consists of 19 residues. V trimming: 6 bases; J trimming: 3 bases; junction bases outside the gene matches: 17. Germline CDR1 is PRHDT and CDR2 is FYEKMQ (reference sequence).

The J gene is TRBJ2-2, the V gene TRBV4-2, with 10 bases identical to TRBD1. V shed 4 bases, J shed 4 bases, and the junction held 6 bases outside the gene matches. This CDR3 contains 16 residues. Germline V gene data show CDR1 as LGHNA and CDR2 as YNFKEQ. As DNA, the CDR3 is TGTGCCAGCAGCCCGACAGGGGGCCTAGGCACCGGGGAGCTGTTTTTT. This codes for CASSPTGGLGTGELFF.

This clone has only a few counts. The genes are TRBV5-6 and TRBJ2-7; TRBD1 might be the D (5 bases). CDR1 and CDR2 from the germline V gene are SGHDT and YYEEEE. This CDR3 spans 13 amino acids. Trimming shortened V by 3 bases and J by 1 base, and 8 bases separated the two germline ends. CDR3 bases: TGTGCCAGCAGCTCAGGGATTTCCTACGAGCAGTACTTC. Translated: CASSSGISYEQYF.

This clone was picked up a small number of times. The V gene is TRBV20-1, the J gene TRBJ1-4; no reliable D call. The V gene lost 6 bases and the J gene lost 8 bases, with 10 bases spanning the gap. The germline gives CDR1 DFQATT, CDR2 SNEGSKA (reference sequence). The CDR3 runs to 11 residues. For the CDR3, the DNA is TGCAGTGCACACTCAGGCGAAAAACTGTTTTTT. It yields the protein CSAHSGEKLFF.

The CDR3 loop is CASSPDSGAVNTEAFF. The CDR3 DNA follows: TGTGCCAGCAGTCCTGACTCAGGGGCGGTGAACACTGAAGCTTTCTTT. The chain is built from TRBV6-6 and TRBJ1-1; TRBD1 is a possible D gene (6 bases). Trimming cost V 5 bases and J 0 bases, with 16 bases left between them. This CDR3 contains 16 residues. Germline V gene data show CDR1 as MNHNY and CDR2 as SVGAGI (reference sequence).

A remark on this clone: The junction departs from germline at one end; a sequencing error may be responsible. The J gene is TRBJ2-2, the V gene TRBV18; 7 nucleotides match TRBD2. This CDR3 is 15 amino acids long. Germline V gene lookup returns CDR1 KGHSH and CDR2 LQKENI. The CDR3 sequence is CASSPQLAHTGELLF. The CDR3 DNA follows: TGTGCCAGCTCACCCCAACTAGCGCACACCGGGGAGCTGCTTTTT.

V is TRBV27 and J is TRBJ1-2; 9 positions match TRBD1. V was clipped by 5 bases and J by 8 bases; unmatched bases: 12. This CDR3 has 15 residues. CDR1 is MNHEY, CDR2 SMNVEV, per germline (reference sequence). As DNA, the CDR3 is TGTGCCAGCAGTCCGACGCCGACAGGGGGGTCAGGCTACACCTTC. It specifies CASSPTPTGGSGYTF.

This chain joins TRBV19 and TRBJ1-5, with TRBD1 identical over 8 bases. Germline V lookup: CDR1 LNHDA, CDR2 SQIVND (reference sequence). This CDR3 is built from 14 residues. The V segment lost 7 bases and the J segment 4 bases; nucleotides outside the gene matches: 6. This CDR3 reads CASKPGGSNQPQHF. The DNA for the CDR3 is TGTGCCAGTAAGCCAGGGGGCTCGAATCAGCCCCAGCATTTT.

A note on this clone: Mismatch with germline at one junction end may stem from a read error. The chain is built from TRBV28 and TRBJ1-5, with D hard to call. This CDR3 is built from 15 residues. Germline loops: CDR1 MDHEN, CDR2 SYDVKM. This CDR3 reads CASRYREGSNRPQHF. The DNA for the CDR3 is TGTGCCAGCAGGTACCGGGAGGGAAGCAATCGGCCCCAGCATTTT.

This sequence joins TRBV10-3 and TRBJ2-2; the D is unclear. The V end was cut by 4 bases, the J end by 6 bases, with 9 bases between. Germline CDR1 ENHRY, CDR2 SYGVKD. The CDR3 is 13 residues long. DNA of the CDR3: TGTGCCATCAGTGCTAATCGGGCCGGGGAGCTGTTTTTT. This encodes CAISANRAGELFF.

V usage is TRBV15 and J usage is TRBJ1-2; D not resolved. V lost 0 bases to trimming and J lost 9 bases, with 8 bases between them. Looked up from germline, CDR1 is LNHNV and CDR2 is YYDKDF (reference sequence). The CDR3 loop spans 12 amino acids. Here the CDR3 reads CATSRDHGSYTF. DNA for the CDR3: TGTGCCACCAGCAGAGATCACGGGAGCTACACCTTC.

This clone was observed a handful of times. The chain joins TRBV30 to TRBJ2-2; 8 bases are shared with TRBD2. Trimming removed 8 bases from V and 7 bases from J; junction bases left unmatched: 12. Germline assignment: CDR1 GTSNPN and CDR2 SVGIG (reference sequence). CDR3 size: 14 residues. This chain's CDR3 is CARPSGGMIGELFF. The CDR3 region has the DNA TGTGCCCGCCCCAGCGGGGGAATGATCGGGGAGCTGTTTTTT.

This clone was recorded once. The chain recombines TRBV29-1 with TRBJ1-1, with TRBD1 identical over 9 bases. CDR3 size: 16 residues. Germline lookup yields CDR1 SQVTM and CDR2 ANQGSEA. After removal of 1 base from V and 1 base from J, the junction contained 7 bases not matched to a gene. The CDR3 loop is CSVEGGGQGTNTEAFF. Written as DNA, the CDR3 is TGCAGCGTTGAAGGTGGGGGACAGGGAACGAACACTGAAGCTTTCTTT.

This CDR3 is CSLGGRDTQYF. DNA for the CDR3: TGCAGCCTAGGGGGAAGGGATACGCAGTATTTT. The rearrangement joins TRBV20-1 to TRBJ2-3; a weak D match, TRBD1 (6 bases). Germline CDR1 is DFQATT and CDR2 is SNEGSKA (reference sequence). The CDR3 is 11 amino acids.

The rearrangement links TRBV7-6 to TRBJ2-7, with 9 bases aligning to TRBD1. In germline, CDR1 is SGHVS, CDR2 FNYEAQ. This CDR3 has 14 amino acids. Trimming removed 4 bases from V and 3 bases from J; junction bases left unmatched: 4. The CDR3 region has the DNA TGTGCCAGCAGCTCCCGGGACAGGGTCTACGAGCAGTACTTC. Its protein product is CASSSRDRVYEQYF.

V and J are TRBV5-5 and TRBJ1-1, with unresolved D. Germline V gene lookup returns CDR1 SGHKS and CDR2 YYEKEE (reference sequence). The CDR3 sequence is 14 residues long. V gave up 1 base and J gave up 4 bases, with 11 bases separating them. CDR3 coding DNA: TGTGCCAGCAGCTTGTGGAGCGGTAGCACTGAAGCTTTCTTT. Its protein product is CASSLWSGSTEAFF.

The count of this clone is one. This chain uses TRBV19 with TRBJ1-2; no definite D call. The CDR3 is 12 amino acids. V shed 5 bases and J shed 3 bases, with 7 bases lying between them. Looked up from germline, CDR1 is LNHDA and CDR2 is SQIVND (reference sequence). For the CDR3, the DNA is TGTGCCAGTAGTCCCCGAGACTATGGCTACACCTTC. It specifies CASSPRDYGYTF.

This chain links TRBV7-3 with TRBJ2-2; TRBD2 aligns across 9 bases. With V trimmed by 2 bases and J by 7 bases, 5 bases remained unmatched. The CDR3 spans 15 residues. The germline CDR1 and CDR2 sequences are SGHTA and FQGTGA. CDR3 DNA sequence: TGTGCCAGCAGCTTAGCTAGCGGGACGGGCGGGGAGCTGTTTTTT. Protein product: CASSLASGTGGELFF.

The V and J genes are TRBV7-2 and TRBJ2-5, with TRBD2 matching 7 bases. Trimming removed 2 bases from V and 4 bases from J; junction bases left unmatched: 7. The V gene's germline CDR1 is SGHTA and CDR2 FQGNSA. The CDR3 totals 15 residues. CDR3 protein: CASSLSRLAGETQYF. The DNA for the CDR3 is TGTGCCAGCAGCTTATCCCGACTAGCCGGAGAGACCCAGTACTTC.